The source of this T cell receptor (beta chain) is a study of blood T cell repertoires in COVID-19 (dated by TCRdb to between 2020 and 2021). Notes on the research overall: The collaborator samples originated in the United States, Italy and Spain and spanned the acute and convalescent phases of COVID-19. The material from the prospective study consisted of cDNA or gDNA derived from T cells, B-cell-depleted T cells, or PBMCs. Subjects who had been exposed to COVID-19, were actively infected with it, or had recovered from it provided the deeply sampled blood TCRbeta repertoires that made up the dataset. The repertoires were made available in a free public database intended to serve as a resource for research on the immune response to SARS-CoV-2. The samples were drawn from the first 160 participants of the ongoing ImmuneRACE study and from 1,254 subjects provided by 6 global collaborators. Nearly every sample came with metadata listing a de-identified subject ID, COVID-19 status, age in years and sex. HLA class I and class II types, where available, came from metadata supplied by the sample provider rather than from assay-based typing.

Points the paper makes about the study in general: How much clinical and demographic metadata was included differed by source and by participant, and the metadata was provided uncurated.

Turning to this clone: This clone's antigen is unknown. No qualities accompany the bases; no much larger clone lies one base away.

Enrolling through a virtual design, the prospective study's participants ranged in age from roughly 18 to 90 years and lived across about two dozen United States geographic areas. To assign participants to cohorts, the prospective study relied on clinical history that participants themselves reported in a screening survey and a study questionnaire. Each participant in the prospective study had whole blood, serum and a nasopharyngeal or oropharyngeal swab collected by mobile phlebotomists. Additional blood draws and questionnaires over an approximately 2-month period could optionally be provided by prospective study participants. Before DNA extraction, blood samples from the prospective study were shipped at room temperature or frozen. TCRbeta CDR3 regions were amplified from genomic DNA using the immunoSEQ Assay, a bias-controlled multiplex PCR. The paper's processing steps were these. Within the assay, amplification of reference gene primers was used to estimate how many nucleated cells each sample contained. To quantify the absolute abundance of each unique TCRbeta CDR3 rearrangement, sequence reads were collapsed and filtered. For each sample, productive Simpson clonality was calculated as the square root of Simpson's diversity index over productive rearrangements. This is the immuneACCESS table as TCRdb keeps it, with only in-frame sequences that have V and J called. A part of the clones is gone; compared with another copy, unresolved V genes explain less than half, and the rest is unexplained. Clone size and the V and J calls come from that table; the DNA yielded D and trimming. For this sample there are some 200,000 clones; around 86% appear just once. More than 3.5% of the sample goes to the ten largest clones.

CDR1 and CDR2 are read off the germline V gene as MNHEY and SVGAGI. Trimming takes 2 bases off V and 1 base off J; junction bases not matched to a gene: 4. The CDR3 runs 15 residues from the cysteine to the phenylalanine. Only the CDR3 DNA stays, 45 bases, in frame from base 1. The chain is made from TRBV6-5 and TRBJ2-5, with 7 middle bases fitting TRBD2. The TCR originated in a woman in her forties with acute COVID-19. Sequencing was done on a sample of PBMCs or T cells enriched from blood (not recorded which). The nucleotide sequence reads TGTGCCAGCAGTTACGGGTCGGGGGGCCAAGAGACCCAGTACTTC. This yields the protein CASSYGSGGQETQYF.